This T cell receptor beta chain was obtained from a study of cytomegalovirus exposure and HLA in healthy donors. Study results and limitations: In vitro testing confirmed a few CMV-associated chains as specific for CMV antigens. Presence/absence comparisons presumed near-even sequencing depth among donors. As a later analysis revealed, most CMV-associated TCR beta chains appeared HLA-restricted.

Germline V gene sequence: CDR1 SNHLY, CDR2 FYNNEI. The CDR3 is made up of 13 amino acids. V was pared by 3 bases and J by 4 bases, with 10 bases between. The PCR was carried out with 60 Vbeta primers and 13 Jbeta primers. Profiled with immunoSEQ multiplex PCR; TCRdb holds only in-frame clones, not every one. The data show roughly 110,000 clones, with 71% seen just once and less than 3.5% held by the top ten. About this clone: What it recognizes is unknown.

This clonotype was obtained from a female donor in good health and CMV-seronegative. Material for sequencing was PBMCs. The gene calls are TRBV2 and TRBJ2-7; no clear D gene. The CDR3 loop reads CASSDVAAYEQYF. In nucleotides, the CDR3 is TGTGCCAGCAGTGACGTCGCGGCATACGAGCAGTACTTC.